Detailed here is one T cell receptor (beta chain). Its binding antigen is unknown. Base qualities were left out, and no much larger clone turns up one base away. Using the deep immunoSEQ assay, TCR CDR3 regions were amplified from genomic DNA by multiplex PCR. Extracted genomic DNA from each cell subset was distributed evenly across all wells of several immunoSEQ 96-well plates, and each plate was treated as a replicate. For sorted subsets, approximately 200 ng of genomic DNA, equivalent to 30,000 or so T cell genomes, went into each replicate PCR. Purified libraries were measured with a Qubit 3.0 fluorometer, size-checked on a Bioanalyzer 2100, and measured again with the KAPA Library Quantification kit. Every immunoSEQ 96-well plate was sequenced on a dedicated single-read 150-cycle Illumina NextSeq 550 flow cell. On the authors' methods: Because the immunoSEQ output included only junctional sequences and no quality scores, the filtering could not be the same as the filtering used for full-length reads. To assign V/J genes and CDR3, sequences were annotated using PyIR, a Python wrapper for IgBLAST v1.9, with IMGT germline references. Reads with weak V/J assignments (E-value above 1e-6), missing CDR3, stop codons, out-of-frame junctions, or ambiguous translated residues were removed. V3J clonotypes were defined as sequences sharing an identical inferred V gene, J gene, and CDR3 amino acid sequence. Percentage overlap between repertoires was calculated by dividing the number of shared unique clonotypes by the size of the smaller repertoire. RTK rarefaction, the Chao1 estimator, and Recon v2.1 estimates of unobserved clonotypes were used to assess repertoire richness. OLGA was used to compute generation probabilities for all TCRbeta clonotypes that the gDNA method yielded from a handful of donors. TCRdb limited this immuneACCESS table to in-frame rearrangements with V and J called. A share of clones is missing; checked studies link under half to unresolved V genes, and the rest is unexplained. Clone size and V and J calls were adopted from that table, with D and trimming inferred from the DNA. Across this sample there are millions of clones, with 85% to 95% seen only once. The ten largest make up 0.1% to 0.15% of the sample.

The donors were healthy, HIV-negative adults with no recently reported acute infections or vaccinations. All donors were Caucasian adults living in Nashville, Tennessee, USA. Magnetic negative selection was used to enrich CD4+ T cells, after which naive cells were positively selected on CD45RA and the negative fraction became the memory subset. After blood collection by leukapheresis, PBMCs were isolated using Ficoll-Histopaque density gradient centrifugation and then cryopreserved in the vapor phase of liquid nitrogen. Purity and quantity of every magnetically sorted T cell population were checked by analytical flow cytometry. Genomic DNA was isolated from each sorted fraction and quantified by UV absorbance on a Nanodrop 2000c. Taken from the germline V gene, the CDR1 and CDR2 loops are SNHLY and FYNNEI. Trimming removed 7 bases from V and 1 base from J, leaving 14 bases between the germline ends. Counted from cysteine to phenylalanine, this CDR3 has 14 amino acids. Only the CDR3 DNA is retained, 42 bases long and in frame from the first base.

This specimen belongs to a study of shared clonotypes between healthy human individuals (dated by TCRdb to the early 2020s). With regard to the full study: Three men and a couple of women, aged 18 to 49 years, made up the cohort. To increase sequencing depth and limit assay-specific biases, different laboratories used diverse techniques to prepare libraries and sequence TCR repertoires. Blood TCR repertoires of a handful of healthy adults were deeply sequenced to estimate repertoire size and the extent of clonotype sharing between individuals. For each donor, CD4 naive and CD4 memory were each run on three plates, CD8 naive on two plates, and CD8 memory on one plate. Each donor's leukapheresis produced roughly between about 0.85 and 10 billion PBMCs. Overall study results and their limits: Rarefaction of sorted-subset datasets indicated incomplete sequencing despite the large sequencing depth. Estimated clonotype richness was generally larger for naive than for memory subsets. Pairwise subsampling indicated that sequencing depth was expected to affect the degree of clonotype sharing among donors. When several donors were compared, the shared fraction of clonotypes was about 5.4% for naive CD4, 3% to 4% for naive CD8, about 2.5% for memory CD4, and roughly 0.4% for memory CD8. Compared with non-shared clonotypes, clonotypes shared by all four sorted-subset donors had higher generation probabilities. Because the study included a small number of donors, the genetic and exposure-history diversity represented was limited. Sampling was restricted to blood, and TCR repertoires in tissues likely differ from the TCR repertoires found in blood.

The sample was naive CD4+ T cells sorted from blood. This specimen's cell subset or site label, interpreted: CD45RA+ positively selected. The chain uses TRBV2 and TRBJ2-7, with a tentative D gene TRBD1 over 5 matching bases. This receptor was obtained from a man between 18 and 35 years old in good health. CDR3 reads: CASTPTDGSYEQYF. The DNA sequence is as follows: TGTGCCAGCACCCCGACAGACGGTTCCTACGAGCAGTACTTC.